A single sample is the source of the 28 T cell receptor beta chains below, sequenced in a study of radiotherapy plus CTLA-4 blockade in lung cancer. Repertoires were generated with immunoSEQ multiplex PCR, while TCRdb's copy carries only in-frame clones and drops some. The sample holds just over 60,000 clones, approximately 80% seen once. The sample consisted of peripheral blood, taken from a patient treated with radiotherapy plus ipilimumab. Source of these receptors: a human donor with non-small cell lung cancer who had a complete response to radiotherapy plus ipilimumab.

V is TRBV4-3 and J is TRBJ2-3; TRBD1 is a possible D gene (6 bases). Germline CDR1 is LGHNA and CDR2 is YSLEER. V lost 1 base, J lost 3 bases, and 17 bases lay in between. The CDR3 spans 17 residues. The CDR3 DNA reads as TGCGCCAGCAGCCAAGGGCCAGGGGAGCGCCCAACAGATACGCAGTATTTT. This sequence encodes CASSQGPGERPTDTQYF.

This rearrangement joins TRBV6-5 to TRBJ1-2; D remains ambiguous. Germline assignment: CDR1 MNHEY and CDR2 SVGAGI. The CDR3 runs 12 residues. Trimming cost V 5 bases and J 2 bases, with 6 bases left between them. The CDR3 DNA is TGTGCCAGCAGTGTTCGGAACTATGGCTACACCTTC. It translates to CASSVRNYGYTF.

The V and J genes are TRBV5-1 and TRBJ2-1; 9 bases fit TRBD2. The germline V gene has CDR1 SGHRS and CDR2 YFSETQ. The CDR3 has 17 residues. V lost 0 bases to trimming and J lost 3 bases; unmatched junction nucleotides: 7. In nucleotides, the CDR3 is TGCGCCAGCAGCTTGGCCGAGACTAGCGGTAACTACAATGAGCAGTTCTTC. Encoded protein: CASSLAETSGNYNEQFF.

This rearrangement joins TRBV11-3 to TRBJ2-7; 8 bases agree with TRBD2. V shed 2 bases, J shed 0 bases, and the junction held 0 bases outside the gene matches. Per germline, CDR1 SGHNT and CDR2 YENEEA. The CDR3 runs 14 residues. CDR3 DNA sequence: TGTGCCAGCAGCTTAAGCGGGAGCTCCTACGAGCAGTACGTC. It encodes CASSLSGSSYEQYV.

This chain joins TRBV19 and TRBJ1-3; D is unresolved. The V end was cut by 8 bases, the J end by 0 bases, with 5 bases between. The CDR3 sequence is 12 residues long. Germline CDR1 is LNHDA and CDR2 is SQIVND (reference sequence). CDR3 sequence reads: CASRSSGNTIYF. The CDR3 nucleotides read TGTGCCAGTCGTAGCTCTGGAAACACCATATATTTT.

The chain uses TRBV6-1 and TRBJ2-7; no clear D. Looked up from germline, CDR1 is MNHNS and CDR2 is SASEGT. V was clipped by 9 bases and J by 2 bases, with 8 bases between them. The CDR3 consists of 11 residues. CDR3 nucleotide sequence: TGTGCCAGTACAGTGACCTACGAGCAGTACTTC. The encoded protein is CASTVTYEQYF.

V gene TRBV18 combines with J gene TRBJ1-1, with 9 bases fitting TRBD1. J was trimmed by 1 base and V by 5 bases; bases with no gene match: 8. Germline V gene lookup returns CDR1 KGHSH and CDR2 LQKENI. This CDR3 has 16 amino acids. The CDR3 loop is CASSTGTGRRNTEAFF. The CDR3 DNA reads TGTGCCAGCTCAACCGGGACAGGGCGGAGGAACACTGAAGCTTTCTTT.

CDR3 in amino acids: CATSSKLERGSSYEQYF. As DNA, the CDR3 is TGTGCCACCAGCAGTAAACTCGAGAGGGGGAGCTCCTACGAGCAGTACTTC. The rearrangement joins TRBV15 to TRBJ2-7, with D tentatively TRBD1 (6 bases). V was trimmed by 3 bases and J by 0 bases, leaving 18 bases between them. Germline V gene lookup returns CDR1 LNHNV and CDR2 YYDKDF (reference sequence). The CDR3 length is 17 residues. The complete variable domain, with remaining parts taken from reference TRBV15 and TRBJ2-7, reads DAMVIQNPRYQVTQFGKPVTLSCSQTLNHNVMYWYQQKSSQAPKLLFHYYDKDFNNEADTPDNFQSRRPNTSFCFLDIRSPGLGDTAMYLCATSSKLERGSSYEQYFGPGTRLTVT.

There are a few counts of this clone. The V call is TRBV19, the J call TRBJ2-2; D unclear. V shed 6 bases and J shed 0 bases, with 11 bases lying between them. The length of the CDR3 is 15 residues. Germline lookup yields CDR1 LNHDA and CDR2 SQIVND (reference sequence). CDR3 amino acids: CASRGSLPNTGELFF. In nucleotides, the CDR3 is TGTGCCAGTAGGGGCAGTCTACCGAACACCGGGGAGCTGTTTTTT.

This chain uses TRBV11-3 with TRBJ2-3, with D possibly TRBD2 on 6 matching bases. This CDR3 has 17 residues. Germline loops: CDR1 SGHNT, CDR2 YENEEA. Trimming took off 5 bases at V and 2 bases at J, with 20 bases between the two ends. CDR3 in DNA: TGTGCCAGCAGCCCAGGCGGGGTGGGACTCCTCACAGATACGCAGTATTTT. Its translation is CASSPGGVGLLTDTQYF.

This chain links TRBV5-1 with TRBJ2-3, with 9 bases aligning to TRBD2. J lost 1 base, V lost 1 base, and 4 bases had no gene match. CDR1 is SGHRS, CDR2 YFSETQ, per germline. The CDR3 consists of 16 residues. In DNA form, the CDR3 reads TGCGCCAGCAGCTTGTTTAGCGGGGGCCGCACAGATACGCAGTATTTT. Residues: CASSLFSGGRTDTQYF. The full variable domain, completed using reference TRBV5-1 and TRBJ2-3, is KAGVTQTPRYLIKTRGQQVTLSCSPISGHRSVSWYQQTPGQGLQFLFEYFSETQRNKGNFPGRFSGRQFSNSRSEMNVSTLELGDSALYLCASSLFSGGRTDTQYFGPGTRLTVL.

The chain is built from TRBV7-2 and TRBJ2-7; 7 bases line up with TRBD1. J lost 5 bases, V lost 1 base, and 8 bases had no gene match. The CDR3 runs 15 residues. Per germline, CDR1 SGHTA and CDR2 FQGNSA. As DNA, the CDR3 is TGTGCCAGCAGCTTAGACGGACAGGTGTATAACGAGCAGTACGTC. This translates into CASSLDGQVYNEQYV.

This chain links TRBV7-8 with TRBJ2-7; 7 bases are a match to TRBD1. Germline V CDR1 and CDR2: SGHVS, FQNEAQ. CDR3 length equals 14 residues. The junction had 4 bases not matched to a gene; V was cut back by 3 bases and J by 2 bases. The CDR3 DNA reads as TGTGCCAGCAGCTTTGGTGACAGGGCCTACGAGCAGTACGTC. Its translation is CASSFGDRAYEQYV.

This chain joins TRBV7-9 and TRBJ2-3, with D unclear. The CDR3 is made up of 16 amino acids. Germline V lookup: CDR1 SEHNR, CDR2 FQNEAQ (reference sequence). Trimming took 4 bases from V and 2 from J, leaving 16 bases between them. CDR3 region: CASSSLDGFFTDTQYF. The CDR3 DNA reads as TGTGCCAGCAGCTCGTTAGACGGTTTCTTCACAGATACGCAGTATTTT.

The rearrangement links TRBV7-6 to TRBJ2-1; possible D gene TRBD1, 6 bases. CDR3 length: 15 amino acids. Per the germline V gene, CDR1 is SGHVS and CDR2 is FNYEAQ. V lost 0 bases and J 5 bases, leaving 11 bases between the germline ends. This CDR3 is CASSLAPRTDNEQFF. CDR3 in DNA: TGTGCCAGCAGCTTAGCCCCGCGGACAGACAATGAGCAGTTCTTC.

This clone was seen a handful of times. The J gene is TRBJ2-1, the V gene TRBV15; weak D call: TRBD2 (6 bases). CDR3 length equals 15 residues. Germline assignment: CDR1 LNHNV and CDR2 YYDKDF (reference sequence). V was trimmed by 5 bases and J by 5 bases, leaving 16 bases between them. For the CDR3, the DNA is TGTGCCACCAGCGGGGGACTGAGCTTGAACAATGAGCAGTTCTTC. Its protein is CATSGGLSLNNEQFF.

The chain is built from TRBV5-1 and TRBJ2-1; TRBD2 matches 10 bases. V shed 4 bases and J 7 bases; nucleotides not matched to a gene: 5. This CDR3 is built from 14 residues. Germline V gene lookup returns CDR1 SGHRS and CDR2 YFSETQ. The CDR3 DNA reads TGCGCCAGCAGCGTCAGCGGGAGGGTTAATGAGCAGTTCTTC. It yields the protein CASSVSGRVNEQFF.

The rearrangement links TRBV11-3 to TRBJ1-2; 10 bases agree with TRBD1. This CDR3 is 20 amino acids long. CDR1 is SGHNT and CDR2 is YENEEA in the germline V gene. J was trimmed by 2 bases and V by 1 base; bases with no gene match: 16. CDR3 in DNA: TGTGCCAGCAGCTTAGCCGGGACAGGGGAATTGGACAGTTGGAACTATGGCTACACCTTC. Protein: CASSLAGTGELDSWNYGYTF.

V and J are TRBV30 and TRBJ2-6, with D possibly being TRBD1 (6 bases). Per the germline V gene, CDR1 is GTSNPN and CDR2 is SVGIG (reference sequence). This CDR3 has 18 amino acids. V lost 0 bases to trimming and J lost 0 bases, with 15 bases between them. CDR3 coding DNA: TGTGCCTGGAGTGTGGGCAGGGGAGTCTTCTCTGGGGCCAACGTCCTGACTTTC. Translating it yields CAWSVGRGVFSGANVLTF.

This clone appeared once. V is TRBV18 and J is TRBJ1-1; 7 bases are a match to TRBD1. V was pared by 3 bases and J by 5 bases, with 0 bases of the junction left unmatched. This CDR3 spans 12 amino acids. The germline CDR1 and CDR2 sequences are KGHSH and LQKENI. CDR3 coding DNA: TGTGCCAGCTCACCGGGACAGACTGAAGCTTTCTTT. Protein sequence: CASSPGQTEAFF.

The gene calls are TRBV5-1 and TRBJ2-3, with a tentative D call TRBD1 (6 bases). V was clipped by 4 bases and J by 1 base, with 10 bases between them. The CDR3 loop spans 14 amino acids. CDR1 is SGHRS and CDR2 is YFSETQ in the germline V gene. As DNA, the CDR3 is TGCGCCAGCAGCCCAGGGGTCCGCACAGATACGCAGTATTTT. This translates into CASSPGVRTDTQYF.

The chain links TRBV30 to TRBJ1-2; 9 nucleotides agree with TRBD1. CDR3 size: 14 residues. Germline CDR1 and CDR2: GTSNPN and SVGIG (reference sequence). With 4 bases clipped from V and 4 bases from J, the junction kept 7 bases outside the gene matches. The CDR3, as DNA: TGTGCCTGGACTACAGGGGGCGGGAGCTATGGCTACACCTTC. Encoded protein: CAWTTGGGSYGYTF.

The chain combines TRBV10-1 with TRBJ1-2, with 7 bases matching TRBD1. The CDR3 is 13 residues long. V shed 5 bases, J shed 2 bases, and the junction held 2 bases outside the gene matches. The germline CDR1 and CDR2 sequences are WNHNN and SYGVQD (reference sequence). CDR3 protein: CASSLDRNYGYTF. CDR3 coding DNA: TGCGCCAGCAGTCTGGACAGGAACTATGGCTACACCTTC.

V is TRBV5-1 and J is TRBJ2-5, with TRBD2 identical over 8 bases. Unmatched junction bases numbered 4, after V lost 2 bases and J lost 1 base. The CDR3 runs to 15 residues. Germline V gene sequence: CDR1 SGHRS, CDR2 YFSETQ. CDR3 DNA: TGCGCCAGCAGCTTTAGCGGGAATCCCCAAGAGACCCAGTACTTC. It encodes CASSFSGNPQETQYF.

This chain links TRBV29-1 with TRBJ1-5; 7 nucleotides match TRBD1. Trimming at V came to 4 bases and at J to 5 bases, leaving 8 bases not matched to a gene. The CDR3 is 14 residues long. Germline CDR1 and CDR2: SQVTM and ANQGSEA. The CDR3 reads CSVALTGRDQPQHF. In DNA form, the CDR3 reads TGCAGCGTTGCCTTGACAGGGAGGGATCAGCCCCAGCATTTT.

This chain connects TRBV7-9 to TRBJ1-3; D might be TRBD1 (5 bases). The CDR3 extends over 16 amino acids. Between the trimmed V and J ends, which lost 5 bases and 2 bases, there was a span of 16 bases. Germline loops: CDR1 SEHNR, CDR2 FQNEAQ (reference sequence). CDR3 nucleotides: TGTGCCAGCAGCGGGGGACTCGGGCAGGCTGGAAACACCATATATTTT. Protein sequence: CASSGGLGQAGNTIYF.

V and J are TRBV5-6 and TRBJ1-4, with 10 bases that match TRBD1. Germline trimming cut 3 bases from V and 6 bases from J; bases unmatched to any gene: 5. Germline loops: CDR1 SGHDT, CDR2 YYEEEE. The CDR3 has 15 residues. The CDR3 DNA reads TGTGCCAGCAGCTCCATCGGGACAGGGGATGAAAAACTGTTTTTT. Translating gives CASSSIGTGDEKLFF.

The genes are TRBV5-1 and TRBJ1-5, with 7 bases matching TRBD1. Germline lookup yields CDR1 SGHRS and CDR2 YFSETQ. This CDR3 is built from 14 residues. The trim removed 0 bases at V and 7 bases at J, leaving 4 bases unmatched. The CDR3 region has the DNA TGCGCCAGCAGCTTGGGGGGACAGCTACAGCCCCAGCATTTT. Its translation: CASSLGGQLQPQHF. The variable domain in full, with the rest retrieved from reference TRBV5-1 and TRBJ1-5, is KAGVTQTPRYLIKTRGQQVTLSCSPISGHRSVSWYQQTPGQGLQFLFEYFSETQRNKGNFPGRFSGRQFSNSRSEMNVSTLELGDSALYLCASSLGGQLQPQHFGDGTRLSIL.